Listed below are T cell receptor beta chains from one sample, sequenced in a study of T cell responses to AZD1222 COVID-19 vaccine. Sequenced by immunoSEQ multiplex PCR; TCRdb stores in-frame clones only, minus some. The sample lists more than 95,000 clones, around 89% occurring once. Material: peripheral blood, obtained on day 0 of AZD1222 vaccination. The receptors derive from an adult in good health. CDR3s include the opening cysteine and the closing phenylalanine or tryptophan. The D gene is left open where the match is weak. The listing skips clone size in some rows; elsewhere it reads once, few, many or a size class.

>TRBV2|TRBJ2-3|.|.
CASSVLGADTQYF
TGTGCCAGCAGTGTTCTTGGCGCAGATACGCAGTATTTT
>TRBV28|TRBJ2-7|.|.
CASRLGGEQYF
TGTGCCAGCAGGTTGGGAGGAGAGCAGTACTTC
>TRBV5-1|TRBJ2-7|TRBD1|.
CASSSTGGLDEQYF
TGCGCCAGCAGCTCGACAGGGGGGCTGGACGAGCAGTACTTC
>TRBV10-2|TRBJ2-7|.|.
CASADLVEGHYEQYF
TGCGCCAGCGCGGACCTGGTGGAGGGACACTACGAGCAGTACTTC
>TRBV27|TRBJ1-2|.|.
CASSPETGTKTHYGYTF
TGTGCCAGCAGTCCCGAGACCGGGACAAAGACGCACTATGGCTACACCTTC
>TRBV16|TRBJ2-1|.|.
CASSQSGPGRMSYNEQFF
TGTGCCAGCAGCCAATCGGGCCCAGGGAGAATGTCCTACAATGAGCAGTTCTTC
>TRBV9|TRBJ2-3|.|.
CASSVGGQDTQYF
TGTGCCAGCAGCGTAGGGGGCCAAGATACGCAGTATTTT
>TRBV5-6|TRBJ2-1|TRBD2|.
CASSLVVGGGVYNEQFF
TGTGCCAGCAGCTTGGTTGTAGGTGGGGGGGTCTACAATGAGCAGTTCTTC
>TRBV7-6|TRBJ2-1|.|.
CASSFSRERSYNEQFF
TGTGCCAGCAGCTTCAGTAGGGAACGATCCTACAATGAGCAGTTCTTC
>TRBV7-9|TRBJ1-3|.|.
CASSLARWVNSGNTIYF
TGTGCCAGCAGCTTAGCGCGTTGGGTAAACTCTGGAAACACCATATATTTT
>TRBV11-2|TRBJ2-7|.|once
CASSLGQGIYEQYF
TGTGCCAGCAGCTTGGGGCAGGGAATTTACGAGCAGTACTTC
>TRBV19|TRBJ1-1|.|.
CASSPAPGGTEAFF
TGTGCCAGTAGCCCGGCCCCGGGGGGGACTGAAGCTTTCTTT
>TRBV29-1|TRBJ2-5|.|.
CSVGWEETQYF
TGCAGCGTTGGGTGGGAAGAGACCCAGTACTTC
>TRBV7-2|TRBJ1-5|.|once
CASSSQTYSNQPQHF
TGTGCCAGCAGTTCACAAACCTATAGCAATCAGCCCCAGCATTTT
>TRBV5-4|TRBJ2-7|TRBD2|.
CASSLPGGSRGDEQYF
TGTGCCAGCAGCCTACCCGGAGGGTCCCGGGGGGACGAGCAGTACTTC
>TRBV30|TRBJ1-5|TRBD1|.
CAWSRTGHGQPQHF
TGTGCCTGGAGTCGGACAGGGCATGGTCAGCCCCAGCATTTT
>TRBV29-1|TRBJ1-1|.|.
CSVVRTEAFF
TGCAGCGTTGTAAGGACTGAAGCTTTCTTT
>TRBV9|TRBJ2-1|TRBD1|.
CASSATGDNEQFF
TGTGCCAGCAGCGCGACAGGGGACAATGAGCAGTTCTTC
>TRBV24-1|TRBJ1-2|TRBD1|.
CATSDFQRLTMTGADYGYTF
TGTGCCACCAGTGATTTTCAACGTCTAACCATGACAGGGGCGGACTATGGCTACACCTTC
>TRBV6-5|TRBJ1-1|.|once
CASISSLNTEAFF
TGTGCCAGCATATCCAGTTTGAACACTGAAGCTTTCTTT
>TRBV9|TRBJ2-5|.|.
CASSVVGNQETQYF
TGTGCCAGCAGCGTAGTGGGGAACCAAGAGACCCAGTACTTC
>TRBV4-2|TRBJ2-1|.|.
CASSQDSGETAYNEQFF
TGTGCCAGCAGCCAAGATTCTGGAGAGACAGCCTACAATGAGCAGTTCTTC
>TRBV12-3/TRBV12-4|TRBJ2-7|TRBD2|.
CASSWGGYEQYF
TGTGCCAGCAGTTGGGGGGGCTACGAGCAGTACTTC
>TRBV6-5|TRBJ1-1|.|.
CASSFRGAGTEAFF
TGTGCCAGCAGTTTTAGGGGCGCGGGCACTGAAGCTTTCTTT
>TRBV7-3|TRBJ2-7|.|.
CASGRGDSYEQYF
TGTGCCAGCGGTCGAGGGGACTCCTACGAGCAGTACTTC
>TRBV4-1|TRBJ2-1|.|.
CASSQDTGRYEQFF
TGCGCCAGCAGCCAAGATACGGGGCGATATGAGCAGTTCTTC
>TRBV11-2|TRBJ2-7|.|.
CASSFFRMGGLYEQYF
TGTGCCAGCAGCTTTTTCCGGATGGGGGGCCTATACGAGCAGTACTTC
>TRBV19|TRBJ2-7|TRBD1|.
CASNYRGGSGYEQYF
TGTGCCAGTAATTACAGGGGCGGGTCGGGATACGAGCAGTACTTC
>TRBV30|TRBJ2-2|TRBD1|once
CAWSVDRGRAGELFF
TGTGCCTGGAGTGTGGACAGGGGGCGCGCCGGGGAGCTGTTTTTT
>TRBV6-5|TRBJ2-7|TRBD2|once
CASRGGYEQYF
TGTGCCAGCCGGGGGGGGTACGAGCAGTACTTC
>TRBV30|TRBJ2-3|.|.
CAWSLGTAGDTQYF
TGTGCCTGGAGTTTAGGAACTGCTGGAGATACGCAGTATTTT
>TRBV10-3|TRBJ2-1|TRBD2|.
CAIASAGGYNEQFF
TGTGCCATCGCATCAGCGGGGGGTTACAATGAGCAGTTCTTC
>TRBV2|TRBJ2-3|.|few
CASTRITDTQYF
TGTGCCAGCACCAGAATCACAGATACGCAGTATTTT
>TRBV5-5|TRBJ1-1|.|.
CASSRRLTGPTSEAFF
TGTGCCAGCAGCCGGAGGCTGACCGGGCCGACGTCTGAAGCTTTCTTT
>TRBV6-5|TRBJ1-4|.|.
CASSYLAGTEKLFF
TGTGCCAGCAGTTACCTCGCTGGGACGGAAAAACTGTTTTTT
>TRBV3-1/TRBV3-2|TRBJ2-5|.|.
CASSQGSLREPQYF
TGTGCCAGCAGCCAAGGTTCCTTAAGAGAGCCCCAGTACTTC
>TRBV5-6|TRBJ2-3|TRBD1|once
CASSPLGQGATDTQYF
TGTGCCAGCAGCCCGCTCGGACAGGGCGCTACAGATACGCAGTATTTT
>TRBV29-1|TRBJ2-5|TRBD1|few
CSVDRDRSKTQYF
TGCAGCGTTGACCGGGACAGGAGCAAGACCCAGTACTTC
>TRBV9|TRBJ2-5|.|.
CASSAGFKETQYF
TGTGCCAGCAGCGCAGGGTTTAAGGAGACCCAGTACTTC
>TRBV30|TRBJ2-5|.|.
CAWSGNRETQYF
TGTGCCTGGAGTGGTAATCGAGAGACCCAGTACTTC
>TRBV5-1|TRBJ2-1|.|few
CASEGGNEQFF
TGCGCCAGTGAGGGAGGCAATGAGCAGTTCTTC
>TRBV10-2|TRBJ2-7|TRBD1|.
CASRQGTDSYEQYF
TGCGCCAGCCGACAGGGCACGGATTCCTACGAGCAGTACTTC
>TRBV3-1/TRBV3-2|TRBJ2-1|.|.
CASSQVSGWGPYNEQFF
TGTGCCAGCAGCCAAGTCTCTGGATGGGGCCCATACAATGAGCAGTTCTTC
>TRBV9|TRBJ1-5|TRBD1|.
CASSLTGEHQPQHF
TGTGCCAGCAGCCTGACAGGGGAGCATCAGCCCCAGCATTTT
>TRBV5-1|TRBJ1-1|.|.
CASSLAVNTEAFF
TGCGCCAGCAGCTTGGCAGTGAACACTGAAGCTTTCTTT
>TRBV2|TRBJ1-2|.|once
CASNRVYGYTF
TGTGCCAGCAACAGGGTCTATGGCTACACCTTC
>TRBV11-2|TRBJ2-5|.|.
CASSLAWGGPWETQYF
TGTGCCAGCAGCTTAGCTTGGGGGGGCCCTTGGGAGACCCAGTACTTC
>TRBV6-2/TRBV6-3|TRBJ2-5|.|.
CASSGVGETQYF
TGTGCCAGCAGTGGCGTGGGAGAGACCCAGTACTTC
>TRBV5-1|TRBJ1-2|.|.
CASSLTGTNYGYTF
TGCGCCAGCAGCTTGACAGGGACTAACTATGGCTACACCTTC
>TRBV4-2|TRBJ1-2|.|.
CASSQDVGELYGYTF
TGTGCCAGCAGCCAAGATGTGGGGGAACTTTATGGCTACACCTTC
>TRBV9|TRBJ1-1|.|.
CASSGQSMNTEAFF
TGTGCCAGCAGCGGACAGAGCATGAACACTGAAGCTTTCTTT
>TRBV6-6|TRBJ2-7|TRBD1|.
CASRPDRDVTYEQYF
TGTGCCAGCAGACCGGACAGGGATGTAACCTACGAGCAGTACTTC
>TRBV5-4|TRBJ2-1|TRBD2|.
CASSFSGGDYNEQFF
TGTGCCAGCAGCTTTAGTGGGGGGGACTACAATGAGCAGTTCTTC
>TRBV7-8|TRBJ1-3|.|.
CASSGNTIYF
TGTGCCAGCTCCGGAAACACCATATATTTT
>TRBV10-3|TRBJ1-2|TRBD1|.
CAIRSVQGEANYGYTF
TGTGCCATCAGATCGGTGCAGGGGGAAGCTAACTATGGCTACACCTTC
>TRBV6-5|TRBJ1-6|.|.
CASRGEGFQNSPLHF
TGTGCCAGCAGGGGAGAGGGCTTTCAAAATTCACCCCTCCACTTT
>TRBV19|TRBJ2-3|TRBD1|.
CASTPNTGGEDTQYF
TGTGCCAGTACCCCTAATACAGGGGGCGAAGATACGCAGTATTTT
>TRBV5-6|TRBJ1-2|.|.
CASSLLLTLHNYYGYTF
TGTGCCAGCAGCTTATTGTTGACACTCCATAACTACTATGGCTACACCTTC
>TRBV5-1|TRBJ1-1|.|.
CASSYFGPGQMNTEAFF
TGCGCCAGCAGCTACTTCGGACCTGGGCAGATGAACACTGAAGCTTTCTTT